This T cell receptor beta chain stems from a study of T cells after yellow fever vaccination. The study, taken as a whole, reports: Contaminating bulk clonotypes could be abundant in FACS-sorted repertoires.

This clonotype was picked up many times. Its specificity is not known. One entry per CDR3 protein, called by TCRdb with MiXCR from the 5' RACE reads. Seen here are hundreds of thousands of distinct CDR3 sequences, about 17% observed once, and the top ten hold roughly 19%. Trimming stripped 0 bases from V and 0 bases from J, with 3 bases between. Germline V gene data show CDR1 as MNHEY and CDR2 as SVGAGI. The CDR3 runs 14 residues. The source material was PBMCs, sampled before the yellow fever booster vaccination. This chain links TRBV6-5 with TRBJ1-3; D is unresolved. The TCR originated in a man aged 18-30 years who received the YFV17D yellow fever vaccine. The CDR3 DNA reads TGTGCCAGCAGTTACTCCCTCTCTGGAAACACCATATATTTT. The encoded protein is CASSYSLSGNTIYF.